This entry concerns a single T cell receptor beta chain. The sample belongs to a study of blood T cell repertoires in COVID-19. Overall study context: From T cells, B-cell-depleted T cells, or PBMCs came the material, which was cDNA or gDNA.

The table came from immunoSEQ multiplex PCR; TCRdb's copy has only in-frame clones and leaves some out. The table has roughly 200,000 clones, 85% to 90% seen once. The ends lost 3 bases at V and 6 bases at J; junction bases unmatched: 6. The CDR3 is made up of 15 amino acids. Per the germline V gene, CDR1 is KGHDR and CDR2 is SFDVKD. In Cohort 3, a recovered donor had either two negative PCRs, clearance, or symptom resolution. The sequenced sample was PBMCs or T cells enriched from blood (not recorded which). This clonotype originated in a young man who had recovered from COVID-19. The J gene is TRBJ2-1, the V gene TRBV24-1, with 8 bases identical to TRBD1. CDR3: CATSDDRGDGNEQFF. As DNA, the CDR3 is TGTGCCACCAGTGATGACAGGGGTGACGGCAATGAGCAGTTCTTC.